Presented here are 10 T cell receptor beta chains from one specimen sequenced in a study of blood T cells in healthy people across ages. Then a second PCR, running roughly 7 to 11 cycles, was carried out with a sample-barcoded 5' primer and a J-beta primer mix. MiXCR was run by TCRdb on the 5' RACE reads, yielding one entry per CDR3 protein. The table has 1.5 million to 1.9 million distinct CDR3 sequences, approximately 43% seen once. The sequenced material came from blood. The receptors shown here come from a woman between 18 and 29 years old in good health.

The sample holds a few counts of this clonotype. CDR3 sequence (DNA): TGTGCCAGCAGTGAAAACGGGGGGGAGTACAATGAGCAGTTCTTC. It encodes CASSENGGEYNEQFF. This rearrangement joins TRBV2 to TRBJ2-1; 8 nucleotides agree with TRBD2. This CDR3 has 15 amino acids. The J segment lost 4 bases and the V segment lost 2 bases, leaving 4 bases of the junction unmatched. CDR1 SNHLY and CDR2 FYNNEI come from the germline V gene.

This chain joins TRBV27 and TRBJ2-4; D is uncertain. TRBJ2-7 matches the DNA end more closely, so the J call is doubtful. Per germline, CDR1 MNHEY and CDR2 SMNVEV (reference sequence). This CDR3 contains 13 residues. Here the CDR3 DNA reads TGTGCCAGCAGTTTCGCAGCCCTAGACGAGCAGTACTTC. It is translated as CASSFAALDEQYF.

This clonotype was picked up a small number of times. The chain has TRBV7-9 and TRBJ1-5, with 7 bases lining up with TRBD1. V dropped 4 bases and J dropped 7; count of bases not matched to a gene: 7. The CDR3 totals 14 residues. In germline, CDR1 is SEHNR, CDR2 FQNEAQ (reference sequence). The CDR3 sequence is CASSSVQGTQPQHF. CDR3 sequence (DNA): TGTGCCAGCAGCTCGGTACAGGGGACACAGCCCCAGCATTTT.

The V gene is TRBV18, the J gene TRBJ2-7; D is unclear. Germline-derived CDR1 and CDR2 are KGHSH and LQKENI. The CDR3 has 11 residues. Trimming took 2 bases from V and 8 from J, leaving 7 bases between them. CDR3 region: CASSPRDKQYF. CDR3 nucleotide sequence: TGTGCCAGCTCACCAAGGGATAAGCAGTACTTC.

The rearrangement joins TRBV3-1 to TRBJ1-1; D perhaps matches TRBD1 (6 bases). Germline-derived CDR1 and CDR2 are LGHDT and YNNKEL (reference sequence). The V and J ends lost 3 bases and 4 bases respectively, with 12 bases between them. The CDR3 contains 14 residues. As DNA, the CDR3 is TGTGCCAGCAGCCATGGAATAGGGGGCACTGAAGCTTTCTTT. This codes for CASSHGIGGTEAFF.

CDR3 coding DNA: TGTGCCAGCAGCGTAGGCAGGGGAGGTAACGATAATTCACCCCTCCACTTT. It yields the protein CASSVGRGGNDNSPLHF. The chain employs TRBV9 and TRBJ1-6; D perhaps matches TRBD1 (6 bases). This CDR3 has 17 amino acids. V was pared by 0 bases and J by 5 bases, with 15 bases between. Germline-derived CDR1 and CDR2 are SGDLS and YYNGEE.

The chain has TRBV9 and TRBJ2-3; perhaps TRBD2 as D (6 bases). Germline lookup yields CDR1 SGDLS and CDR2 YYNGEE. Trimming left V 0 bases short and J 0 bases short, with 14 bases between. CDR3 length equals 17 residues. Here the CDR3 reads CASSVEGGGTSTDTQYF. For the CDR3, the DNA is TGTGCCAGCAGCGTAGAGGGCGGCGGGACTAGCACAGATACGCAGTATTTT.

V is TRBV27 and J is TRBJ2-5; tentative D call: TRBD2 (6 bases). The end of the DNA fits TRBJ2-7 better, so the J call may be wrong. The CDR3 has 17 amino acids. Germline CDR1 is MNHEY and CDR2 is SMNVEV (reference sequence). The CDR3 DNA follows: TGTGCCAGCAGTTTCTCCCCCCCCCGCAGGGCGGGGTACGAGCAGTACTTC. Its translation is CASSFSPPRRAGYEQYF.

This clonotype was detected a few times. The CDR3 spells CASSHSQPAYEQYF. CDR3 nucleotides: TGTGCCAGCAGCCATAGTCAGCCTGCCTACGAGCAGTACTTC. J is TRBJ2-7 and V is TRBV3-1; no clear D. The CDR3 runs 14 residues. Germline assignment: CDR1 LGHDT and CDR2 YNNKEL (reference sequence). Trimming removed 3 bases from V and 2 bases from J, with 11 bases in between.

The rearrangement uses TRBV11-2 and TRBJ1-2, with 7 bases fitting TRBD1. Per the germline V gene, CDR1 is SGHAT and CDR2 is FQNNGV. The CDR3 has 13 residues. V lost 6 bases to trimming and J lost 6 bases; unmatched junction nucleotides: 7. The chain's CDR3 is CASRAGGGHGYTF. DNA for the CDR3: TGTGCCAGCAGGGCAGGGGGAGGCCATGGCTACACCTTC. The complete variable domain, with remaining parts taken from reference TRBV11-2 and TRBJ1-2, reads EAGVAQSPRYKIIEKRQSVAFWCNPISGHATLYWYQQILGQGPKLLIQFQNNGVVDDSQLPKDRFSAERLKGVDSTLKIQPAKLEDSAVYLCASRAGGGHGYTFGSGTRLTVV.